This T cell receptor beta chain was documented in a study of blood T cells in healthy people across ages. Study-wide results and caveats: A strong correlation between TCR beta diversity and naive T cell percentage was seen. Researchers deemed the diversity estimates from one million T cells underestimates.

A sample-barcoded 5' primer and a J-beta primer mix were used in a second PCR of roughly 7 to 12 cycles. The study obtained at least 2.5 million CDR3-containing paired-end reads from every sample. In TCRdb, the 5' RACE reads were re-called with MiXCR into one record per CDR3 protein. The table has roughly 1,700,000 distinct CDR3 sequences, approximately 28% seen once. In this sample, this clonotype turned up many times. No antigen is known for it. The junction shows a germline mismatch at one end, possibly a read error. The sample, about 10 milliliters of peripheral blood, was drawn from each donor. The germline V gene encodes CDR1 MDHEN and CDR2 SYDVKM. The CDR3 covers 14 residues.

The sample was blood. The receptor was derived from a woman younger than 45 in good health. This chain joins TRBV28 and TRBJ2-7; the D is unclear. CDR3 coding DNA: TGCGCCAGCAGTTTAGGCAGAGACTCCTACGAGCAGTACTTC. Its translation: CASSLGRDSYEQYF.